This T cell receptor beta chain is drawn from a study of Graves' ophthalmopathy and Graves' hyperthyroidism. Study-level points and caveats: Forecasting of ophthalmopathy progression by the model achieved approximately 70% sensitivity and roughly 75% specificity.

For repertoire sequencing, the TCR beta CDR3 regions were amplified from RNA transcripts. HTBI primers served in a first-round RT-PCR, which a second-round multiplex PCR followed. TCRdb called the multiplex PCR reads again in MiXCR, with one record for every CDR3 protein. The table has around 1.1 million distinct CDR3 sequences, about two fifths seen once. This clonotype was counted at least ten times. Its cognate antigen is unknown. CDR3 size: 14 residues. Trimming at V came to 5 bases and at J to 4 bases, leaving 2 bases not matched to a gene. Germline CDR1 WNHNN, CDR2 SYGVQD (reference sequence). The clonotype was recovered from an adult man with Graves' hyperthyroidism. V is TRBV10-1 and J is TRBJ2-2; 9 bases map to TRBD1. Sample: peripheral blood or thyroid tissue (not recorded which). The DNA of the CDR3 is TGCGCCAGCAGTAGACAGGGGGGCACCGGGGAGCTGTTTTTT. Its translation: CASSRQGGTGELFF.